The clone carrying this TCR beta chain has a handful of counts. The sample belongs to a study of cytomegalovirus exposure and HLA in healthy donors. Background on the study: The Caucasian-associated ancestry cluster held roughly 78% of approximately 400 genotyped donors.

Germline loops: CDR1 MGHRA, CDR2 YSYEKL. The J segment lost 4 bases and the V segment lost 4 bases, leaving 9 bases of the junction unmatched. The CDR3 runs 15 residues. 13 Jbeta primers and 60 Vbeta primers were used for the PCR. Method: immunoSEQ multiplex PCR; TCRdb's copy keeps in-frame clones and lacks some. The data hold around 120,000 clones, with approximately 77% observed a single time. The chain is built from TRBV4-1 and TRBJ1-2; the match to TRBD1 covers 7 bases. The receptor was isolated from a man between 50 and 59 years old in good health and CMV-seropositive. Sequenced sample: PBMCs. CDR3 sequence (DNA): TGCGCCAGCAGCCTAGTAGAGCAGGGGGTCTATGGCTACACCTTC. This gives the protein CASSLVEQGVYGYTF.